This record covers a single T cell receptor beta chain. This clonotype was observed a handful of times. The target of this receptor is not known. No base-level quality is on record; no much larger clone is a single base apart. The entry originates in a study of T-cell memory formation after mild COVID-19 (dated by TCRdb to the early 2020s). Turning to the overall study: TCR sequence clusters from the two donors were found to be largely donor specific. Longitudinal TCRalpha and TCRbeta repertoire sequencing tracked T-cell clones expanding and contracting after mild COVID-19 in a couple of donors. The cohort comprised two young, previously healthy adult volunteers, one female and one male.

Ficoll-Paque density gradient centrifugation was the method used to isolate PBMCs. The CDR3, from cysteine to phenylalanine, totals 14 residues. Left in the record is the CDR3 DNA by itself, 42 bases read in frame from the first base. Per the germline V gene (reference sequence), DFQATT is the CDR1 and SNEGSKA is the CDR2. The V end gives up 2 bases and the J end 5 bases, leaving 7 bases in the junction not matched to a gene. Sequenced using an Illumina NovaSeq 6000. cDNA libraries for TCRalpha and TCRbeta were prepared by 5'RACE using constant-segment primers, with sample barcodes and unique molecular identifiers added. RNA was extracted from every sample with Trizol reagent. The libraries were amplified in two PCR steps, and the second step added a second sample barcode and Illumina TruSeq adapters. Sequencing of libraries was performed on an Illumina NovaSeq with 2 x 150 bp paired-end reads. The original pipeline was this. Reads were demultiplexed and collapsed into UMI-guided consensus sequences with migec v1.2.7. With mixcr v2.1.11, UMI consensuses were aligned to TRA and TRB V and J templates and assembled into clonotypes. A clonotype was counted as expanded or contracted only if both edgeR and NoisET called the change significant, with noise models trained on biological replicates. For edgeR calls, a false discovery rate-adjusted p below 0.01 and a log2 fold-change threshold of 1 were applied. As an exploratory analysis of dynamics, max-normalized trajectories of the 1000 most abundant clonotypes were examined by PCA with hierarchical clustering. Separately sequenced CD4+ and CD8+ repertoires were used to assign a CD4 or CD8 phenotype to each responding clone. TCRdb reran the public reads through fastp at Q25 and MiXCR, keeping productive beta chains. Every distinct CDR3 protein forms one entry, paired with its most common genes and DNA. The V and J calls were determined by TCRdb, not by the authors. Counted in this sample were hundreds of thousands of distinct CDR3 sequences; about 20% of them appeared once. The ten largest make up 7.5% to 9.5% of the sample.

The study at large found these results: SARS-CoV-2 specificity of the second-wave clones peaking on day 37 was not confirmed. Contracting CD4+ clones appeared mostly in the CM and EM memory subsets, whereas CD8+ clones were enriched in EMRA. From day 15 to 85, contracting clones showed balanced CD4/CD8 phenotypes, whereas a second wave of clones that expanded from day 15 to 37 leaned towards CD4+. The study included only a couple of mild cases, and larger cohorts that include severe cases with pre-infection samples were judged to be necessary. The detection of some responding clones in pre-infection memory suggests that pre-existing cross-reactive memory T cells joined the SARS-CoV-2 response.

This receptor was identified in an adult woman who had mild COVID-19 (a few samples of this study predate the infection). The sample titles of this study are shuffled in the database, so cell type and time point are left out; the donor was told from shared clones. The chain employs TRBV20-1 and TRBJ2-3; the central 7 bases match TRBD2. What was sequenced was PBMCs or a T cell subset sorted from them (not recorded which). At the DNA level, the sequence is TGCAGTGCTAGACTCGCGGGAGTCAAAGATACGCAGTATTTT. The resulting protein is CSARLAGVKDTQYF.